This paragraph covers one T cell receptor (beta chain) sequence. Its cognate antigen is unknown. The V segment lost 3 bases and the J segment 2 bases; nucleotides outside the gene matches: 6. CDR1 and CDR2 from the germline V gene are SGHTA and FQGNSA. This CDR3 region has 15 residues. These data belong to a study of OX40 agonist ivuxolimab in advanced cancers. Looking at the study overall: Participants could have had prior anti-PD-1, anti-PD-L1 or anti-CTLA-4 therapy, and around 40% had some. Study-level findings and limits: More expanded clones were seen, on average, in CD8+ T cells than in CD4+. Normalized T-cell clonal expansion was also low in some nonresponders.

Sequencing used immunoSEQ multiplex PCR; TCRdb keeps in-frame clones, though not all of them. The table has fewer than 85,000 clones, approximately 87% seen once. The genes are TRBV7-2 and TRBJ2-5; 7 bases line up with TRBD1. The material was CD4+ or CD8+ T cells sorted from blood, obtained in a trial of the OX40 agonist ivuxolimab. The receptor comes from an adult with an advanced solid tumor such as melanoma, head and neck, liver or kidney cancer. The CDR3 here is CASSFQGVQQETQYF. CDR3 coding DNA: TGTGCCAGCAGCTTTCAGGGGGTTCAGCAAGAGACCCAGTACTTC.